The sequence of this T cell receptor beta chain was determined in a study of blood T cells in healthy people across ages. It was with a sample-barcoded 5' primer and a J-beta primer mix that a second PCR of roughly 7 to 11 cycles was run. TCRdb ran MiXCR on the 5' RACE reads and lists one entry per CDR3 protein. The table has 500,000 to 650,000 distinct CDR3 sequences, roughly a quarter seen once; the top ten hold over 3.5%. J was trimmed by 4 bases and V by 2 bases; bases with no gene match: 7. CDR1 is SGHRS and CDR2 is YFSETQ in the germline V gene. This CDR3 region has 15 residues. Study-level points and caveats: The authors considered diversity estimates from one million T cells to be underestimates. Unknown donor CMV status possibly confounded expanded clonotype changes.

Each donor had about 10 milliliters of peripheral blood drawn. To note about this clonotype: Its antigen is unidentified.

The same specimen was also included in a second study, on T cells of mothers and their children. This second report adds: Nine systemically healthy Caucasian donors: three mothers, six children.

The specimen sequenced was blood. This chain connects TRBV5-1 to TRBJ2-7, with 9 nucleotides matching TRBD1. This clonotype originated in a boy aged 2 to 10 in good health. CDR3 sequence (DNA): TGCGCCAGCAGCTTCGGACAGGGGATCCCGTACGAGCAGTACTTC. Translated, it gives CASSFGQGIPYEQYF.